This TCR beta chain is from a study of OX40 agonist ivuxolimab in advanced cancers. Study summary: The patients received ivuxolimab by intravenous route every 2 weeks at 0.01 to 10 mg/kg. Study-level points and caveats: Averaged across samples, CD8+ T cells carried more expanded clones than CD4+ did.

Trimming at V came to 4 bases and at J to 0 bases, leaving 6 bases not matched to a gene. The CDR3 sequence is 16 residues long. CDR1 SGHDN and CDR2 FVKESK come from the germline V gene. Sequencing used immunoSEQ multiplex PCR; TCRdb keeps in-frame clones, though not all of them. The sample shows about 70,000 clones, roughly three quarters of them seen only once. Comment on this clone: Its antigen is undetermined.

The clonotype was recovered from an adult with an advanced solid tumor such as melanoma, head and neck, liver or kidney cancer. The chain has TRBV14 and TRBJ2-3; TRBD1 matches 8 bases. Source: CD4+ or CD8+ T cells sorted from blood, taken in a trial of the OX40 agonist ivuxolimab. The CDR3 sequence: CASSPYRGASTDTQYF. The CDR3, as DNA: TGTGCCAGCAGCCCCTACAGGGGGGCTAGCACAGATACGCAGTATTTT.